This is a list of T cell receptor beta chains from one sample in a study of multiple sclerosis patients with progressive multifocal leukoencephalopathy. Repertoires were generated with immunoSEQ multiplex PCR, while TCRdb's copy carries only in-frame clones and drops some. Found here are approximately 35,000 clones, over 75% of them singletons; the top ten hold 3% to 3.5%. The sample consisted of PBMCs, taken from a patient treated with natalizumab. These receptors were collected from a human donor with progressive multifocal leukoencephalopathy. CDR3s include the opening cysteine and the closing phenylalanine or tryptophan. A D gene is named only where the DNA matches it firmly. Clone size is given for some rows only: seen once, a few or many times, or a class if the clone is expanded.

>.|TRBJ2-1|TRBV9|TRBD2
TGTGCCAGCAGCGGCGGGAGTCGAGAGCACTACAATGAGCAGCTCTTC
CASSGGSREHYNEQLF
>.|TRBJ2-7|TRBV5-4|TRBD2
TGTGCCAGCAGCTTCTCAGCGGGAGGGGGCTACGAGCGGTACTTC
CASSFSAGGGYERYF
>.|TRBJ2-7|TRBV6-5|.
TGTGCCAGCAGTTACGTGGGAAACGAGCAGTACTTC
CASSYVGNEQYF
>.|TRBJ1-2|TRBV19|.
TGTGCCAGTACGCGTGACACGCGGAATGGCTACACCTTC
CASTRDTRNGYTF
>.|TRBJ2-1|TRBV19|TRBD2
TGTGCCAGTAGTAGCCAAGCGGGAGGCGGGAATGAGCAGTTCTTC
CASSSQAGGGNEQFF
>.|TRBJ2-1|TRBV15|TRBD2
TGTGCCACCAGCAGAGATCCCGGACTAGCGGGAGACCCATACAAGGACGATGAGCAGTTCTTC
CATSRDPGLAGDPYKDDEQFF
>few|TRBJ2-6|TRBV6-5|TRBD2
TGTGCCAGCAGTTCGCCGGGGGGTGGGGCCAACGTCCTGACTTTC
CASSSPGGGANVLTF
>.|TRBJ2-1|TRBV19|TRBD2
TGTGCCAGTAGTATTGGGGGGGTAGCGGATGAGCAGTTCTTC
CASSIGGVADEQFF
>.|TRBJ2-7|TRBV10-1|.
TGCGCCAGCAGTGTGAGGACAGTTGGCTACGAGCAGTACTTC
CASSVRTVGYEQYF
>.|TRBJ2-1|TRBV27|.
TGTGCCAGCAGTTTAAGCAATGAGCAGTTCTTC
CASSLSNEQFF
>.|TRBJ2-6|TRBV30|TRBD2
TGTGCCTTCTCCTCTCGGGGTAGCGGGAGGGCTGGGGCCAACGTCCTGACTTTC
CAFSSRGSGRAGANVLTF
>.|TRBJ1-5|TRBV28|.
TGTGCCAGCAGTCCCCCGGTCGCGGGCAATCAGCCCCAGCATTTT
CASSPPVAGNQPQHF
>.|TRBJ2-7|TRBV20-1|.
TGCAGTGCTACAGCCACCTACGAGCAGTACTTC
CSATATYEQYF
>.|TRBJ2-1|TRBV5-1|.
TGCGCCAGCAGCTTGTACGGCAATGAGCAGTTCTTC
CASSLYGNEQFF
>.|TRBJ2-7|TRBV15|TRBD2
TGTGCCACCAGCAGAGGAGTCCGGGAGGACGAGCAGTACTTC
CATSRGVREDEQYF